These 7 T cell receptor beta chains were all obtained from the same sample, sequenced in a study of CD8+CD57+ T cells in acquired aplastic anemia. TCR beta VDJ combinations and CDR3 sequences were profiled from genomic DNA. MiXCR was run by TCRdb on the reads, yielding one entry per CDR3 protein. The sample records around 200,000 distinct CDR3 sequences, 54% being singletons. Sequencing used sorted CD4+, CD8+, or CD8+CD57+ T cells (not recorded which) from PBMCs. The receptor source for this set is a human donor in good health, serving as a control.

This clonotype was seen many times. The gene calls are TRBV2 and TRBJ2-3, with 10 positions matching TRBD1. V shed 7 bases, J shed 0 bases, and the junction held 4 bases outside the gene matches. CDR3 length: 15 amino acids. CDR1 and CDR2 from the germline V gene are SNHLY and FYNNEI. The CDR3 loop reads CASNRDRGSTDTQYF. The CDR3 DNA is TGTGCCAGCAACAGGGACAGGGGCAGCACAGATACGCAGTATTTT.

This clonotype was observed many times. V and J are TRBV18 and TRBJ2-7; D is unclear. Trimming removed 1 base from V and 1 base from J, with 11 bases in between. The CDR3 has 15 amino acids. Germline V CDR1 and CDR2: KGHSH, LQKENI. As DNA, the CDR3 is TGTGCCAGCTCACCACACCCGGACGGGTCCTACGAGCAGTACTTC. It is translated as CASSPHPDGSYEQYF.

The CDR3 spells CSANGLTGVADTQYF. DNA for the CDR3: TGCAGTGCTAACGGGTTGACAGGGGTTGCAGATACGCAGTATTTT. The J gene is TRBJ2-3, the V gene TRBV20-1, with 8 bases that match TRBD1. The CDR3 runs to 15 residues. Germline V gene data show CDR1 as DFQATT and CDR2 as SNEGSKA (reference sequence). Trimming cost V 4 bases and J 4 bases; bases outside gene matches: 10.

This clonotype has a count of ten or more. This chain connects TRBV6-5 to TRBJ2-7; TRBD1 matches at 8 bases. In germline, CDR1 is MNHEY, CDR2 SVGAGI. CDR3 length equals 15 residues. The V and J ends lost 2 bases and 5 bases, in that order; junction bases with no gene match: 8. The CDR3 DNA follows: TGTGCCAGCAGTTACGCCGTGACAGGGGTTAACGAGCAGTACTTC. Its protein is CASSYAVTGVNEQYF.

This clonotype occurred many times. The rearrangement joins TRBV6-2 or TRBV6-3 to TRBJ2-7; perhaps TRBD2 as D (6 bases). The CDR3 is 13 residues long. CDR1 and CDR2 (germline): MNHEY, SVGEGT. Trimming removed 6 bases at V and 1 base at J, with 10 bases between. CDR3 loop: CASRGDLSYEQYF. As DNA, the CDR3 is TGTGCCAGCAGGGGGGACTTATCCTACGAGCAGTACTTC.

This clonotype was observed a handful of times. The V call is TRBV7-9, the J call TRBJ1-6; possibly TRBD1 for D (5 bases). There are 13 residues in the CDR3. CDR1 is SEHNR, CDR2 FQNEAQ, per germline (reference sequence). Trimming removed 5 bases at V and 7 bases at J, with 9 bases between. The CDR3 DNA follows: TGTGCCAGCAGCCAGGGAGGCAATTCACCCCTCCACTTT. Encoded protein: CASSQGGNSPLHF.

This clonotype has at least ten counts. V and J are TRBV2 and TRBJ2-1, with TRBD1 identical over 8 bases. The germline CDR1 and CDR2 sequences are SNHLY and FYNNEI. This CDR3 region has 16 residues. With 5 bases clipped from V and 3 bases from J, the junction kept 9 bases outside the gene matches. The CDR3 nucleotides are TGTGCCAGCAGTCCAGACAGGGGTGGGTACTACAATGAGCAGTTCTTC. Its protein product is CASSPDRGGYYNEQFF.